The rows below give T cell receptor beta chains drawn from one sample of a study of molecular identifiers for immune sequencing clone quantification. TCRdb used MiXCR to reprocess the PCR reads, holding one entry per CDR3 protein. The table records 60,000 to 70,000 distinct CDR3 sequences, around a sixth of them present only once. The sample was naive CD8+ T cells from blood, with Jurkat cell RNA spiked in. The receptors shown here come from a human donor in good health. Some libraries in this study had Jurkat cell RNA spiked in. Both conserved end residues are part of each CDR3. Each record gives: V gene, D gene, clone size, J gene, CDR3 DNA, CDR3 protein. D genes are given only for firm matches. For some rows the clone size is stated as once, few or many, or as a class when expanded; others skip it.

V: TRBV28
D: NA
size: many
J: TRBJ2-3
DNA: TGTGCCAGCAGTTCTAGGGGCAGAGTGGATACGCAGTATTTT
CDR3: CASSSRGRVDTQYF

V: TRBV10-2
D: TRBD2
size: NA
J: TRBJ2-3
DNA: TGCGCCACCCGGAAGTGGGCTAGCGGTATGTCTACGCGGTATTTT
CDR3: CATRKWASGMSTRYF

V: TRBV29-1
D: NA
size: large
J: TRBJ2-6
DNA: TGCAGCGTTGCCCAATCTGGGGCCAACGTCCTGACTTTC
CDR3: CSVAQSGANVLTF

V: TRBV4-1
D: NA
size: many
J: TRBJ2-4
DNA: TGCGCCAGCAGCCAAGGCGGACAGAGGGGGAACATTCAGTACTTC
CDR3: CASSQGGQRGNIQYF

V: TRBV4-1
D: TRBD1
size: NA
J: TRBJ1-5
DNA: TGCGCCAGCAGCCAAGACGGGACAGCAAATCAGCCCCAGCGTTTT
CDR3: CASSQDGTANQPQRF

V: TRBV10-2
D: NA
size: few
J: TRBJ2-7
DNA: TGCGCCAGCAGTCCTACAGGGGGAGGGTCCTACGAGCAGTACTTC
CDR3: CASSPTGGGSYEQYF

V: TRBV6-5
D: NA
size: NA
J: TRBJ2-7
DNA: TGTGCCAGCAGTTACTCGATAGGCCGTAATCTCTACGAGCAGTACTTC
CDR3: CASSYSIGRNLYEQYF

V: TRBV20-1
D: TRBD2
size: many
J: TRBJ2-3
DNA: TGCAGTGCTAGAGTGCGGGAGGTCGCTTCTATCCCGGGTTATACGCAGTATTTT
CDR3: CSARVREVASIPGYTQYF

V: TRBV7-9
D: NA
size: NA
J: TRBJ2-2
DNA: TGTGCCAGCAGCGCGGGGGCGCGAGGGGAGCTGTTTTTT
CDR3: CASSAGARGELFF

V: TRBV7-6
D: NA
size: few
J: TRBJ1-4
DNA: TGTGCCAGCAGCTCCCCGGGGGAAGCAACTAATGAAAAACTGTTTTTT
CDR3: CASSSPGEATNEKLFF

V: TRBV11-3
D: NA
size: medium-sized
J: TRBJ2-7
DNA: TGTGCCAGCAGCTTAATCGGAGACGAGCAGTACTTC
CDR3: CASSLIGDEQYF

V: TRBV4-1
D: NA
size: many
J: TRBJ2-7
DNA: TGCGCCAGCAGCCAAGCCGCAGGGGAGGGGCCCTACGAGCAGTACTTC
CDR3: CASSQAAGEGPYEQYF

V: TRBV27
D: NA
size: NA
J: TRBJ2-3
DNA: TGTGCCAGCATATTCGCAGATACGCAGTATTTT
CDR3: CASIFADTQYF

V: TRBV15
D: NA
size: many
J: TRBJ2-7
DNA: TGTGCCACCAGCAGAGGAGGACAGAACTACGAGCAGTACTTC
CDR3: CATSRGGQNYEQYF

V: TRBV15
D: NA
size: NA
J: TRBJ2-3
DNA: TGTGCCACCAGCCCAGATGGGCAGCCCACAGATACGCGGTATTTT
CDR3: CATSPDGQPTDTRYF

V: TRBV4-1
D: NA
size: few
J: TRBJ2-2
DNA: TGCGCCAGCAGCCCCCCCCGGACGGGGACCGGGGAGCTGTTTTTT
CDR3: CASSPPRTGTGELFF

V: TRBV19
D: NA
size: NA
J: TRBJ2-1
DNA: TGTGCCAGTAGGGACAGCTCCTACAGTGAGCAGTTCTTC
CDR3: CASRDSSYSEQFF